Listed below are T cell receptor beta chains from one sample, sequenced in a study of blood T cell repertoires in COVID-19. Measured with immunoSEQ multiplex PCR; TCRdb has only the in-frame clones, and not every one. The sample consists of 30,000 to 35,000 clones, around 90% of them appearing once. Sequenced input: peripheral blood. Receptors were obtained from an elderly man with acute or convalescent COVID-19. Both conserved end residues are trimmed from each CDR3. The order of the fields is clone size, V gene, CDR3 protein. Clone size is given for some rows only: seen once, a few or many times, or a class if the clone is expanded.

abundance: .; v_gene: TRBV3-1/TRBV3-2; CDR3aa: ASSQFGTGQMNTEAF
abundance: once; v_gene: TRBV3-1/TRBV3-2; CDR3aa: ASSRFSGDEQY
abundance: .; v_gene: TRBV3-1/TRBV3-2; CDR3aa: ASSIGVGFDQPQH
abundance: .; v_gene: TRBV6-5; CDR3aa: ASSPRTDTIY
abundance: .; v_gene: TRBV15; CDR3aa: ATSRASGFYQETQY
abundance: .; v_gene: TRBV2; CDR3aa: ASSKQGTPGNTIY
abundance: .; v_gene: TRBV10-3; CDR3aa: AIRRGREAEAF
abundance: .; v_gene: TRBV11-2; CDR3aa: ASSRDRPSADTQY
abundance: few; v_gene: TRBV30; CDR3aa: AWSSLQGLHYGYT
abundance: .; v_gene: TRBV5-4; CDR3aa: ASSRSGTGELF
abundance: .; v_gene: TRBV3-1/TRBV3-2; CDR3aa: ASSQKRYFSGNTIY
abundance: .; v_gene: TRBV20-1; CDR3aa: SASGTGGVYGYT
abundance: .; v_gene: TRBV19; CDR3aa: ASSRGLLSYEQY
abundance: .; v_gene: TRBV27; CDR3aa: ASSPLLVGGAPSYEQY
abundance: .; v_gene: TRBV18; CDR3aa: ASAKDRGEAF
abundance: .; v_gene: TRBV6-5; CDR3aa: ASNRGRVETQY
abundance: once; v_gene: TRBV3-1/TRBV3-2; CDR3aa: ASSQAASSYEQY
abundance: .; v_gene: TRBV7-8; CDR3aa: ASSLGVLGLGEGSPLH
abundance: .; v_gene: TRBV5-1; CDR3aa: ASSLTRGFVGDTQY
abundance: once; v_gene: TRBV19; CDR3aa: ASRITGGSYT
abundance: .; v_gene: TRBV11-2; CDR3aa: ASSLPGADTQY
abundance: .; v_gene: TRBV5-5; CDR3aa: ASKGTGITGELF
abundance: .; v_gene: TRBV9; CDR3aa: ASSVGGGPYEQY
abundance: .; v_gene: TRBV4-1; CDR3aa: ASSQEGLAGEYEQY
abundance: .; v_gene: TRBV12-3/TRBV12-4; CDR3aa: ASSLVRAHGYT
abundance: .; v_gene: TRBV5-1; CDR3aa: ASGSSGGTDTQY
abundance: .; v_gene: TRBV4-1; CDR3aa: ASTSAGARVEKLF
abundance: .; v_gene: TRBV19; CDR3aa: ASSIRTHRGRDTDTQY
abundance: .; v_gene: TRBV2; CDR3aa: ASNPTGGLNQPQH
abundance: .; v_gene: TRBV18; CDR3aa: ASSLQTGVRELF